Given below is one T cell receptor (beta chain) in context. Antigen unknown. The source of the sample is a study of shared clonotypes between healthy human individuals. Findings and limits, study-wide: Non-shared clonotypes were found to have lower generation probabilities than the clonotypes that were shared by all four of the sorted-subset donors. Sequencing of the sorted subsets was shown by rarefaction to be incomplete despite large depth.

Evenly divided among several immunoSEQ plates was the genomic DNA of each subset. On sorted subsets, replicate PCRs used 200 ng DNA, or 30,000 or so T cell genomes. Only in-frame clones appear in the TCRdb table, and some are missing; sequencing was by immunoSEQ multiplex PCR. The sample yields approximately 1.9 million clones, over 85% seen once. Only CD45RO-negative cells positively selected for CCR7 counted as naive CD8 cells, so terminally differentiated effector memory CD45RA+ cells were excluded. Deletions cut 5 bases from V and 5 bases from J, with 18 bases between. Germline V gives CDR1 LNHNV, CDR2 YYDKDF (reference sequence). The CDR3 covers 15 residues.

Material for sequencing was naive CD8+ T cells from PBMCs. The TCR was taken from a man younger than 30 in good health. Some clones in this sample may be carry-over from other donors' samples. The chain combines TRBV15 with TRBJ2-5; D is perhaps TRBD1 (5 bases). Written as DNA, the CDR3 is TGTGCCACCAGCGGGGCAGGATACGAGGTCGAGACCCAGTACTTC. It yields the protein CATSGAGYEVETQYF.